The rows below give T cell receptor beta chains drawn from one sample of a study of identical twins. TCRdb processed the 5' RACE reads anew with MiXCR; each CDR3 protein has one entry. The table shows about 470,000 distinct CDR3 sequences, with 20% to 25% occurring only once. This sample also belongs to another study, concerning T cells expressing NK-cell markers.

What was sequenced was CD4+ T cells sorted from blood. The receptors shown here come from a woman aged 18-30 years in good health. CDR3s include the opening cysteine and the closing phenylalanine or tryptophan. A D gene is named only where the DNA matches it firmly. Only part of the rows carry a size: once, few, many, or a class if the clone is expanded.

d_gene	j_gene	abundance	v_gene	CDR3aa	CDR3nt
TRBD1	TRBJ1-5	many	TRBV5-1	CASSHTGGDQPQHF	TGCGCCAGCAGCCATACAGGGGGCGATCAGCCCCAGCATTTT
.	TRBJ2-3	.	TRBV6-6	CASSTRDAQYF	TGTGCCAGCAGTACCCGAGATGCGCAGTATTTT
.	TRBJ2-3	.	TRBV10-3	CAISDNGLGGTDTQYF	TGTGCCATCAGTGACAACGGGTTGGGCGGCACAGATACGCAGTATTTT
TRBD1	TRBJ2-5	few	TRBV25-1	CASSESRGGRLETQYF	TGTGCCAGCAGTGAATCGAGAGGGGGCCGCCTAGAGACCCAGTACTTC
TRBD2	TRBJ2-1	.	TRBV20-1	CSARDFRAGAREQFF	TGCAGTGCTAGAGATTTTAGAGCGGGAGCCCGTGAGCAGTTCTTC
TRBD2	TRBJ2-1	.	TRBV7-2	CASSFTGTSGNNEQFF	TGTGCCAGCAGCTTCACCGGGACTAGCGGAAACAATGAGCAGTTCTTC
TRBD1	TRBJ1-1	.	TRBV5-5	CASSGGQGKNTEAFF	TGTGCCAGCAGCGGGGGACAGGGGAAGAACACTGAAGCTTTCTTT
TRBD1	TRBJ2-7	many	TRBV24-1	CATQGATNEQYF	TGTGCCACACAGGGGGCAACGAACGAGCAGTACTTC
.	TRBJ2-7	few	TRBV15	CATSRAVTYEQYF	TGTGCCACCAGCAGAGCGGTCACCTACGAGCAGTACTTC
.	TRBJ1-1	.	TRBV18	CASSPQAQQNTEAFF	TGTGCCAGCTCACCACAGGCCCAGCAGAACACTGAAGCTTTCTTT
.	TRBJ2-1	few	TRBV12-3/TRBV12-4	CASSPGQFLYPSVYNEQFF	TGTGCCAGCAGCCCTGGACAGTTCCTGTACCCCTCGGTTTACAATGAGCAGTTCTTC
.	TRBJ1-2	few	TRBV20-1	CSASGDHGYTF	TGCAGTGCTAGTGGGGACCATGGCTACACCTTC
TRBD2	TRBJ2-6	.	TRBV5-1	CASSPINHPSGRANVLTF	TGCGCCAGCAGCCCAATTAATCATCCTAGCGGGAGGGCCAACGTCCTGACTTTC
.	TRBJ2-7	.	TRBV11-2	CASSFYTRGHEQYF	TGTGCCAGCAGCTTTTACACCCGAGGGCACGAGCAGTACTTC
.	TRBJ1-2	.	TRBV5-6	CASSLRGSGGYTF	TGTGCCAGCAGCTTAAGGGGCTCAGGGGGCTACACCTTC
TRBD2	TRBJ2-2	.	TRBV20-1	CSATISGGAYTGELFF	TGCAGTGCTACAATTAGCGGGGGGGCCTACACCGGGGAGCTGTTTTTT
.	TRBJ2-1	few	TRBV5-1	CASSLTDFVYNEQFF	TGCGCCAGCAGCTTAACAGACTTCGTTTACAATGAGCAGTTCTTC
.	TRBJ2-1	.	TRBV9	CASSVSSSSYNEQFF	TGTGCCAGCAGCGTTTCTAGTAGCTCCTACAATGAGCAGTTCTTC
TRBD1	TRBJ2-1	few	TRBV6-1	CASRGQPTYNEQFF	TGTGCCAGCAGGGGACAGCCGACCTACAATGAGCAGTTCTTC
TRBD2	TRBJ2-7	few	TRBV29-1	CSVPGTSGSYEQYF	TGCAGCGTCCCTGGGACTAGCGGTTCCTACGAGCAGTACTTC
.	TRBJ2-1	.	TRBV6-2/TRBV6-3	CASSYSGPSYNEQFF	TGTGCCAGCAGTTACAGCGGCCCTTCCTACAATGAGCAGTTCTTC
TRBD1	TRBJ2-3	.	TRBV7-3	CASSPRQGSSTDTQYF	TGTGCCAGCAGCCCCCGACAGGGGTCGAGCACAGATACGCAGTATTTT
TRBD2	TRBJ2-1	few	TRBV2	CASSGLAGIEQFF	TGTGCCAGCAGCGGACTAGCGGGAATTGAGCAGTTCTTC
TRBD1	TRBJ1-6	few	TRBV7-6	CASSLGQGVPLHF	TGTGCCAGCAGCTTAGGACAGGGAGTACCCCTCCACTTT
.	TRBJ2-1	few	TRBV10-2	CASRAGDGDYNEQFF	TGCGCCAGCAGGGCCGGGGATGGGGACTACAATGAGCAGTTCTTC
.	TRBJ2-5	once	TRBV5-1	CASSLGTPGETQYF	TGCGCCAGCAGCTTGGGGACTCCCGGGGAGACCCAGTACTTC
TRBD2	TRBJ2-1	.	TRBV15	CATSRDPARAGGRNEQFF	TGTGCCACCAGCAGAGATCCCGCGCGGGCGGGAGGTCGCAATGAGCAGTTCTTC
.	TRBJ2-1	.	TRBV12-3/TRBV12-4	CASSTSTSYNEQFF	TGTGCCAGCAGTACCTCCACTAGCTACAATGAGCAGTTCTTC
TRBD2	TRBJ2-3	few	TRBV15	CATSNGGSLDTQYF	TGTGCCACCAGCAACGGGGGGTCGTTAGATACGCAGTATTTT
TRBD1	TRBJ1-1	few	TRBV5-5	CASRSPGQGLEAFF	TGTGCCAGCAGATCACCGGGACAGGGGCTTGAAGCTTTCTTT
.	TRBJ2-7	few	TRBV5-6	CASSLGAGNVRF	TGTGCCAGCAGCTTGGGTGCAGGAAATGTTCGCTTC
.	TRBJ1-4	few	TRBV29-1	CSVTGTENEKLFF	TGCAGCGTGACCGGGACGGAGAATGAAAAACTGTTTTTT
.	TRBJ2-5	many	TRBV5-1	CASSLEGAETQYF	TGCGCCAGCAGCTTGGAAGGGGCAGAGACCCAGTACTTC
TRBD2	TRBJ2-3	.	TRBV20-1	CSALGLAGITDTQYF	TGCAGTGCTCTCGGACTAGCGGGAATCACAGATACGCAGTATTTT
.	TRBJ1-4	once	TRBV12-3/TRBV12-4	CASSIPGNEKLFF	TGTGCCAGCAGTATTCCGGGTAATGAAAAACTGTTTTTT
.	TRBJ2-1	few	TRBV15	CATSPRRRGRNEQFF	TGTGCCACCAGCCCCCGGCGGCGGGGAAGGAATGAGCAGTTCTTC
.	TRBJ2-5	few	TRBV5-5	CASSLGGGLETQYF	TGTGCCAGCAGCTTAGGGGGGGGCCTCGAGACCCAGTACTTC
TRBD2	TRBJ2-3	many	TRBV20-1	CSASLAGVPDTQYF	TGCAGTGCTAGCTTAGCGGGGGTGCCAGATACGCAGTATTTT
.	TRBJ2-3	.	TRBV11-2	CASSLDPIAGTDTQYF	TGTGCCAGCAGCTTAGATCCGATAGCGGGCACAGATACGCAGTATTTT
TRBD1	TRBJ2-3	.	TRBV5-6	CASSGRTGAFTQYF	TGTGCCAGCAGCGGAAGGACAGGCGCCTTTACGCAGTATTTT
TRBD2	TRBJ2-7	few	TRBV4-3	CASSQIAGVSYEQYF	TGCGCCAGCAGCCAAATAGCGGGAGTCTCCTACGAGCAGTACTTC
.	TRBJ2-7	few	TRBV20-1	CSAPDQRYEQYF	TGCAGTGCACCCGACCAGCGATACGAGCAGTACTTC
TRBD1	TRBJ2-7	.	TRBV20-1	CSARDPGQGRKYEQYF	TGCAGTGCTAGAGATCCGGGACAGGGGAGAAAGTACGAGCAGTACTTC
TRBD1	TRBJ2-1	.	TRBV10-1	CASSASTDRVRDEQFF	TGCGCCAGCAGTGCCTCTACGGACAGGGTTCGAGATGAGCAGTTCTTC
.	TRBJ2-7	once	TRBV7-2	CASSLAAGSSYEQYF	TGTGCCAGCAGCTTAGCGGCGGGTAGCTCCTACGAGCAGTACTTC
TRBD2	TRBJ2-1	few	TRBV29-1	CSMGEGVYNEQFF	TGCAGCATGGGGGAGGGCGTATACAATGAGCAGTTCTTC
.	TRBJ2-1	.	TRBV20-1	CSAKRTEAYNEQFF	TGCAGTGCTAAAAGGACGGAGGCCTACAATGAGCAGTTCTTC
TRBD1	TRBJ1-4	.	TRBV5-1	CASAGGLNEKLFF	TGCGCCAGCGCAGGGGGCCTTAATGAAAAACTGTTTTTT
TRBD1	TRBJ2-7	few	TRBV29-1	CSVDGTGSYEQYF	TGCAGCGTTGATGGGACAGGGTCCTACGAGCAGTACTTC
.	TRBJ1-6	.	TRBV5-5	CASSFPGARGGTPLHF	TGTGCCAGCAGCTTTCCCGGGGCGCGCGGTGGGACACCCCTCCACTTT
TRBD1	TRBJ1-2	few	TRBV10-3	CAIRSGQGDYGYTF	TGTGCCATCAGATCGGGACAGGGTGACTATGGCTACACCTTC
.	TRBJ2-3	few	TRBV9	CASSVEPGSTDTQYF	TGTGCCAGCAGCGTAGAACCGGGCAGCACAGATACGCAGTATTTT
.	TRBJ2-7	many	TRBV12-3/TRBV12-4	CASTTGGYEQYF	TGTGCCAGCACGACTGGGGGCTACGAGCAGTACTTC
.	TRBJ2-7	few	TRBV12-3/TRBV12-4	CASSLLKAEQYF	TGTGCCAGCAGTTTACTGAAAGCCGAGCAGTACTTC
.	TRBJ1-1	.	TRBV5-8	CASSWRGGSVGTEAFF	TGTGCCAGCAGTTGGAGGGGGGGCTCGGTAGGCACTGAAGCTTTCTTT
.	TRBJ2-7	few	TRBV6-1	CASRPLATGRAYEQYF	TGTGCCAGCAGACCCCTAGCGACAGGAAGAGCATACGAGCAGTACTTC
TRBD1	TRBJ2-2	many	TRBV6-5	CASSSMDRGQVGELFF	TGTGCCAGCAGTTCGATGGACAGGGGGCAGGTCGGGGAGCTGTTTTTT